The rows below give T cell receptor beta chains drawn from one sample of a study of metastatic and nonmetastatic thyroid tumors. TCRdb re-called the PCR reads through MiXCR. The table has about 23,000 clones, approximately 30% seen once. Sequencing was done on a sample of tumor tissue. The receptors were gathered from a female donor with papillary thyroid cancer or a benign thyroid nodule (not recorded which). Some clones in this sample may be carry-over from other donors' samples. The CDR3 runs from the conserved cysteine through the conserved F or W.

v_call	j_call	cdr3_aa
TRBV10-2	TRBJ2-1	CASDRVIGSYNEQFF
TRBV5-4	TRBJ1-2	CASSFTGGAVYGYTF
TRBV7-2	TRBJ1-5	CASSLGGGNQPQHF
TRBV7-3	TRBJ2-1	CASILGALRNNEQFF
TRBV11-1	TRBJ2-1	CASSLLPGLAGGDNEQFF
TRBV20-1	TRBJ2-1	CSASKTDSHEQFF
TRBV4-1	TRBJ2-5	CASSQAGTALRDTQYF
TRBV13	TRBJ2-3	CASSFISDTQYF
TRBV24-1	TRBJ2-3	CATSPRGEDYTDTQYF
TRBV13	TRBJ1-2	CASSSPPRAGYTF
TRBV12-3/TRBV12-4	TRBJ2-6	CASSHGGASGDNVLTF
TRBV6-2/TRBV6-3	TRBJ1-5	CASSYWPGNQPQHF
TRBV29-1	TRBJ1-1	CSVRNTEAFF
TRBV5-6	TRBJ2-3	CASSLGAHTDTQYF
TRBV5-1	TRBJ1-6	CASSLTGESPLHF
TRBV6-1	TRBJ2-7	CASSEARTQPAYEQYF
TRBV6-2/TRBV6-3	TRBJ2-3	CASRDPTDTQYF
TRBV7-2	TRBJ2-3	CASSPSGGLGTQYF
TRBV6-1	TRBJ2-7	CASSLWRAPYEQYF
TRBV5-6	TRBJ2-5	CASSPSGNQGTQYF
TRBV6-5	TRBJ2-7	CASSYRDRSDEQYF
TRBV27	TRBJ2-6	CASSLYGVGARGSWANFLTF
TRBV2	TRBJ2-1	CASCSYNEQFF
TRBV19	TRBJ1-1	CASKPGQHTEAFF
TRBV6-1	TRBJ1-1	CASSERADTEAFF
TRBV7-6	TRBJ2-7	CASSSGTSLNEQYF
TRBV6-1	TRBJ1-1	CASRATGLRTFF
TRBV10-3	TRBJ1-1	CAISTGMNTEAFF
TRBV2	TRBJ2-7	CASSERRGALNYEQYF
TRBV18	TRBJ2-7	CASSGSYEQYF
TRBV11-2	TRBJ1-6	CASSLRTGGNNSPLHF
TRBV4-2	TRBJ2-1	CASSQNTGTDWDEQFF